Each of the 21 T cell receptor beta chains below was sequenced from the same sample in a study of cytomegalovirus exposure and HLA in healthy donors (dated by TCRdb to 2015 to 2018). Preparation of the library involved the immunoSEQ multiplex PCR assay. The source is immuneACCESS, and TCRdb retained only in-frame sequences with V and J called. Part of the clones is not carried over; for the studies checked, unresolved V genes explain less than half of this, and the remainder is unexplained. Here the sample has approximately 82,000 clones; 90% to 95% occur a single time. Around 0.69% of the sample is in the top ten clones. Sequencing was done on a sample of PBMCs. Every receptor here comes from a woman between 18 and 30 years old in good health and CMV-seronegative.

The rearrangement joins TRBV5-1 to TRBJ2-5; weak D call: TRBD1 (5 bases). CDR1 and CDR2 (germline): SGHRS, YFSETQ. Trimming left V 6 bases short and J 2 bases short, with 11 bases between. The CDR3 consists of 13 residues. The CDR3 is CASKQATQETQYF. The CDR3, as DNA: TGCGCCAGCAAACAGGCCACACAAGAGACCCAGTACTTC.

V usage is TRBV30 and J usage is TRBJ2-4; 11 bases line up with TRBD1. The CDR3 is 16 amino acids. Trimming took 5 bases from V and 0 from J; bases not matched to a gene: 6. Germline lookup yields CDR1 GTSNPN and CDR2 SVGIG (reference sequence). For the CDR3, the DNA is TGTGCCTGGCGGGACAGGGGGATTGGAGCCAAAAACATTCAGTACTTC. It specifies CAWRDRGIGAKNIQYF.

The rearrangement joins TRBV13 to TRBJ1-2; 11 bases are a match to TRBD1. The CDR3 consists of 17 residues. The V gene's germline CDR1 is PRHDT and CDR2 FYEKMQ (reference sequence). V gave up 5 bases and J gave up 0 bases; unmatched junction bases: 8. In nucleotides, the CDR3 is TGTGCCAGCAGCGCCCGGACAGGGGGCATAGCTAACTATGGCTACACCTTC. This encodes CASSARTGGIANYGYTF.

This chain joins TRBV6-4 and TRBJ2-3; 7 bases are a match to TRBD1. The CDR3 is 15 amino acids. V dropped 4 bases and J dropped 2; count of bases not matched to a gene: 6. The germline V gene has CDR1 MRHNA and CDR2 SNTAGT. The DNA for the CDR3 is TGTGCCAGCAGTGCCCGGACAGGTGTCACAGATACGCAGTATTTT. It codes for CASSARTGVTDTQYF.

The genes are TRBV28 and TRBJ1-1; a weak D match, TRBD1 (6 bases). Trimming cost V 6 bases and J 1 base, with 18 bases left between them. This CDR3 region has 16 residues. Germline CDR1 is MDHEN and CDR2 is SYDVKM. As DNA, the CDR3 is TGTGCCAGCAGAACTTCGAGGGGGGGCACGAACACTGAAGCTTTCTTT. This sequence encodes CASRTSRGGTNTEAFF. Using reference TRBV28 and TRBJ1-1 for the parts outside the CDR3, the full variable domain is DVKVTQSSRYLVKRTGEKVFLECVQDMDHENMFWYRQDPGLGLRLIYFSYDVKMKEKGDIPEGYSVSREKKERFSLILESASTNQTSMYLCASRTSRGGTNTEAFFGQGTRLTVV.

V usage is TRBV18 and J usage is TRBJ2-6, with 7 bases identical to TRBD2. V shed 3 bases and J 4 bases; nucleotides not matched to a gene: 9. The CDR3 covers 17 residues. Per the germline V gene, CDR1 is KGHSH and CDR2 is LQKENI. The CDR3 spells CASSPSIAGPGANVLTF. Here the CDR3 DNA reads TGTGCCAGCTCACCCAGTATAGCGGGCCCCGGGGCCAACGTCCTGACTTTC.

This chain uses TRBV6-5 with TRBJ1-6; the D gene is possibly TRBD1 (6 bases). This CDR3 is 16 amino acids long. The V and J ends lost 0 bases and 10 bases respectively, with 16 bases between them. CDR1 MNHEY and CDR2 SVGAGI come from the germline V gene. The CDR3 spells CASSYSGRGPESPLHF. The CDR3 nucleotides read TGTGCCAGCAGTTACTCCGGCAGGGGTCCAGAATCACCCCTCCACTTT.

V and J are TRBV18 and TRBJ2-5, with D perhaps matching TRBD1 (6 bases). V dropped 0 bases and J dropped 4 bases, with 15 bases sitting between them. Germline V lookup: CDR1 KGHSH, CDR2 LQKENI. CDR3 length: 16 amino acids. CDR3 coding DNA: TGTGCCAGCTCACCACCGGAACAGGGATTGCGAGAGACCCAGTACTTC. Protein: CASSPPEQGLRETQYF. The complete variable domain, with remaining parts taken from reference TRBV18 and TRBJ2-5, reads NAGVMQNPRHLVRRRGQEARLRCSPMKGHSHVYWYRQLPEEGLKFMVYLQKENIIDESGMPKERFSAEFPKEGPSILRIQQVVRGDSAAYFCASSPPEQGLRETQYFGPGTRLLVL.

The chain combines TRBV5-1 with TRBJ1-1; weak D call: TRBD1 (5 bases). Looked up from germline, CDR1 is SGHRS and CDR2 is YFSETQ. Trimming took off 0 bases at V and 4 bases at J, with 10 bases between the two ends. The CDR3 covers 14 residues. The CDR3 DNA reads TGCGCCAGCAGCTTGGGGTCGGGGGGCACTGAAGCTTTCTTT. Protein product: CASSLGSGGTEAFF.

The chain carries TRBV7-2 and TRBJ2-1, with D maybe TRBD2 (6 bases). The germline V gene has CDR1 SGHTA and CDR2 FQGNSA. This CDR3 comprises 15 residues. V lost 1 base and J 4 bases, leaving 11 bases between the germline ends. The CDR3 nucleotides are TGTGCCAGCAGCTTAGTTGCGGGGCCGTACAATGAGCAGTTCTTC. Translation: CASSLVAGPYNEQFF.

This chain connects TRBV2 to TRBJ1-1, with D hard to call. V was clipped by 7 bases and J by 0 bases, with 9 bases between them. CDR3 size: 13 residues. Germline-derived CDR1 and CDR2 are SNHLY and FYNNEI. The CDR3 DNA reads as TGTGCCAGCAATGTCGAGGTGAACACTGAAGCTTTCTTT. As protein: CASNVEVNTEAFF.

The chain joins TRBV29-1 to TRBJ2-7; D unclear. There are 12 residues in the CDR3. In germline, CDR1 is SQVTM, CDR2 ANQGSEA. Trimming removed 5 bases at V and 0 bases at J, with 8 bases between. CDR3 amino acids: CSVQRLSYEQYF. Written as DNA, the CDR3 is TGCAGCGTTCAGCGCCTCTCCTACGAGCAGTACTTC.

The chain employs TRBV7-2 and TRBJ2-5, with 8 bases identical to TRBD2. The length of the CDR3 is 15 residues. V lost 1 base, J lost 4 bases, and 5 bases stayed unmatched. Germline assignment: CDR1 SGHTA and CDR2 FQGNSA. CDR3 amino acids: CASSLGRGVRETQYF. The CDR3 coding sequence is TGTGCCAGCAGCTTAGGGCGGGGGGTACGAGAGACCCAGTACTTC.

As to this clone: One junction end does not reproduce the germline sequence, and a read error may be involved. The J gene is TRBJ1-3, the V gene TRBV9, with D possibly TRBD1 on 6 matching bases. Germline values: CDR1 SGDLS, CDR2 YYNGEE. The CDR3 is made up of 12 amino acids. This CDR3 reads CASSVEGRDILF. The CDR3, as DNA: TGTGCCAGCAGCGTAGAGGGGAGGGACATTCTTTTT.

The V gene is TRBV4-1, the J gene TRBJ2-7; D is perhaps TRBD2 (5 bases). In germline, CDR1 is MGHRA, CDR2 YSYEKL. This CDR3 region has 14 residues. The ends were cut back, 5 bases at V and 9 bases at J, with 20 bases in the middle. DNA for the CDR3: TGCGCCAGCAGCGTACATAATCCGGGATCGGTGCAGTACTTC. As protein: CASSVHNPGSVQYF.

This rearrangement joins TRBV10-2 to TRBJ2-7; D possibly corresponds to TRBD2 (6 bases). V gave up 2 bases and J gave up 4 bases, with 15 bases separating them. This CDR3 contains 15 residues. Germline CDR1 is WSHSY and CDR2 is SAAADI. The CDR3: CASSESSGLGYEQYF. The CDR3 DNA sequence: TGCGCCAGCAGTGAGAGTAGCGGCCTAGGGTACGAGCAGTACTTC.

Only one count was recorded for this clone. The rearrangement links TRBV7-7 to TRBJ2-1; 11 nucleotides agree with TRBD1. The CDR3 contains 14 residues. Germline V gene data show CDR1 as SSHAT and CDR2 as FNYEAQ (reference sequence). Trimming cost V 4 bases and J 8 bases; bases outside gene matches: 4. The CDR3 nucleotides read TGTGCCAGCAGCTCCGGGACAGGGGGGCATGAGCAGTTCTTC. Amino acid sequence: CASSSGTGGHEQFF.

The chain joins TRBV18 to TRBJ2-5; tentatively, D is TRBD1 (6 bases). The V gene's germline CDR1 is KGHSH and CDR2 LQKENI. Trimming cost V 0 bases and J 5 bases, with 19 bases left between them. CDR3 length: 17 amino acids. The CDR3 is CASSPPPLGAGVETQYF. The CDR3 DNA sequence: TGTGCCAGCTCACCACCCCCATTGGGGGCCGGTGTGGAGACCCAGTACTTC. Full variable domain (remainder filled in from reference TRBV18 and TRBJ2-5): NAGVMQNPRHLVRRRGQEARLRCSPMKGHSHVYWYRQLPEEGLKFMVYLQKENIIDESGMPKERFSAEFPKEGPSILRIQQVVRGDSAAYFCASSPPPLGAGVETQYFGPGTRLLVL.

The V call is TRBV6-1, the J call TRBJ2-5, with D possibly matching TRBD1 (6 bases). The CDR3 runs 14 residues. V was trimmed by 0 bases and J by 5 bases, leaving 10 bases between them. Germline assignment: CDR1 MNHNS and CDR2 SASEGT. The DNA for the CDR3 is TGTGCCAGCAGTGAAGCCAGGGGATCCGAGACCCAGTACTTC. Translation gives CASSEARGSETQYF.

The chain recombines TRBV19 with TRBJ2-7; 9 bases align to TRBD1. CDR3 size: 13 residues. Germline V gene sequence: CDR1 LNHDA, CDR2 SQIVND (reference sequence). The J segment lost 6 bases and the V segment lost 6 bases, leaving 6 bases of the junction unmatched. The CDR3: CASRGQGFSEQYF. CDR3 DNA sequence: TGTGCCAGTAGAGGACAGGGGTTTAGCGAGCAGTACTTC.

The chain employs TRBV11-2 and TRBJ1-2; maybe TRBD1 (6 bases). This CDR3 spans 12 amino acids. V dropped 2 bases and J dropped 8 bases, with 9 bases sitting between them. Per germline, CDR1 SGHAT and CDR2 FQNNGV. The CDR3 bases are TGTGCCAGCAGCTTATCAGGGGAAGGCTACACCTTC. It is translated as CASSLSGEGYTF.